This passage covers 24 T cell receptor beta chains from one sample sequenced in a study of PD-L1 blockade in urothelial cancer (dated by TCRdb to the late 2010s). The library relied on the immunoSEQ multiplex PCR assay. Imported from immuneACCESS, the table was reduced by TCRdb to in-frame sequences with V and J called. These copies leave out some clones; in studies compared against another copy, an unresolved V gene accounts for under half, and the cause of the remainder is not known. Counted in this sample were about 50,000 clones; approximately 84% of them appeared once. About 9.4% of the sample is taken by the ten largest. Reading the label with the study, this specimen's time point is: peripheral blood 6 weeks after treatment start. The starting material was PBMCs, obtained around atezolizumab (anti-PD-L1) treatment. All receptors derive from a man aged 55-75 years with urothelial cancer.

This chain joins TRBV11-2 and TRBJ2-5, with TRBD2 identical over 8 bases. The V gene's germline CDR1 is SGHAT and CDR2 FQNNGV. J lost 4 bases, V lost 5 bases, and 9 bases had no gene match. This CDR3 spans 15 amino acids. In DNA form, the CDR3 reads TGTGCCAGCAGCCCCCCGGGCGGGGGGTCAGAGACCCAGTACTTC. It is translated as CASSPPGGGSETQYF. Full variable domain (outside the CDR3, taken from reference TRBV11-2 and TRBJ2-5): EAGVAQSPRYKIIEKRQSVAFWCNPISGHATLYWYQQILGQGPKLLIQFQNNGVVDDSQLPKDRFSAERLKGVDSTLKIQPAKLEDSAVYLCASSPPGGGSETQYFGPGTRLLVL.

The rearrangement joins TRBV30 to TRBJ1-1; 8 nucleotides agree with TRBD1. Germline CDR1 and CDR2: GTSNPN and SVGIG (reference sequence). This CDR3 region has 15 residues. The trim removed 3 bases at V and 2 bases at J, leaving 8 bases unmatched. In DNA form, the CDR3 reads TGTGCCTGGAGCACCACAGGGGGACCAAACACTGAAGCTTTCTTT. Translating gives CAWSTTGGPNTEAFF.

CDR3 in DNA: TGTGCCACCAGCAGGGGGCCCGAGCCCCAGCATTTT. Its translation: CATSRGPEPQHF. The rearrangement uses TRBV15 and TRBJ1-5; D is perhaps TRBD1 (5 bases). Deletions cut 3 bases from V and 8 bases from J, with 8 bases between. Germline V CDR1 and CDR2: LNHNV, YYDKDF (reference sequence). This CDR3 contains 12 residues. Looking up the rest from reference TRBV15 and TRBJ1-5 gives the full variable domain: DAMVIQNPRYQVTQFGKPVTLSCSQTLNHNVMYWYQQKSSQAPKLLFHYYDKDFNNEADTPDNFQSRRPNTSFCFLDIRSPGLGDTAMYLCATSRGPEPQHFGDGTRLSIL.

J is TRBJ2-2 and V is TRBV5-6, with TRBD1 identical over 8 bases. Germline values: CDR1 SGHDT, CDR2 YYEEEE. The CDR3 is 15 amino acids. With 3 bases clipped from V and 1 base from J, the junction kept 2 bases outside the gene matches. CDR3 protein: CASSWGTGNTGELFF. The DNA for the CDR3 is TGTGCCAGCAGCTGGGGGACAGGGAACACCGGGGAGCTGTTTTTT.

The CDR3 DNA is TGTGCCTGGAGTGTCTACTCAGATACGCAGTATTTT. Translated, it gives CAWSVYSDTQYF. The chain carries TRBV30 and TRBJ2-3, with D hard to call. The CDR3 covers 12 residues. Trimming took 0 bases from V and 4 from J, leaving 5 bases between them. The germline CDR1 and CDR2 sequences are GTSNPN and SVGIG (reference sequence).

The chain carries TRBV7-2 and TRBJ1-5; no clear D gene. The CDR3 spans 13 residues. CDR1 SGHTA and CDR2 FQGNSA come from the germline V gene. V was clipped by 2 bases and J by 5 bases, with 7 bases between them. The CDR3 region is CASSLYGDQPQHF. CDR3 DNA sequence: TGTGCCAGCAGCTTATACGGGGATCAGCCCCAGCATTTT.

The chain recombines TRBV5-4 with TRBJ1-1; D not certain. CDR1 and CDR2 from the germline V gene are SGHNT and YYREEE (reference sequence). V was cut by 2 bases and J by 0 bases, with 11 bases left in between. This CDR3 has 15 amino acids. CDR3 in amino acids: CASSLGELMNTEAFF. CDR3 in DNA: TGTGCCAGCAGCTTAGGAGAATTAATGAACACTGAAGCTTTCTTT.

This clone was picked up one time. V usage is TRBV4-2 and J usage is TRBJ1-4, with D perhaps matching TRBD1 (5 bases). The CDR3 consists of 15 residues. Germline lookup yields CDR1 LGHNA and CDR2 YNFKEQ. V gave up 0 bases and J gave up 4 bases, with 9 bases separating them. The CDR3 nucleotides read TGTGCCAGCAGCCAAGAAGACAGCCTTAATGAAAAACTGTTTTTT. Its protein product is CASSQEDSLNEKLFF.

The V gene is TRBV7-2, the J gene TRBJ1-4; D is perhaps TRBD1 (6 bases). This CDR3 comprises 14 residues. Looked up from germline, CDR1 is SGHTA and CDR2 is FQGNSA. V dropped 5 bases and J dropped 3 bases, with 10 bases sitting between them. As DNA, the CDR3 is TGTGCCAGCAGCGTCAGGGGAGCTAATGAAAAACTGTTTTTT. It specifies CASSVRGANEKLFF. The entire variable domain, with the rest obtained from reference TRBV7-2 and TRBJ1-4, is as follows: GAGVSQSPSNKVTEKGKDVELRCDPISGHTALYWYRQSLGQGLEFLIYFQGNSAPDKSGLPSDRFSAERTGGSVSTLTIQRTQQEDSAVYLCASSVRGANEKLFFGSGTQLSVL.

The J gene is TRBJ2-3, the V gene TRBV27; D is possibly TRBD1 (6 bases). Trimming took 11 bases from V and 2 from J, leaving 11 bases between them. This CDR3 is built from 12 residues. From germline, CDR1 is MNHEY and CDR2 SMNVEV (reference sequence). CDR3 region: CAAGEITDTQYF. The CDR3 DNA reads TGTGCCGCAGGGGAAATCACAGATACGCAGTATTTT.

V and J are TRBV30 and TRBJ1-2; D possibly corresponds to TRBD1 (5 bases). V lost 5 bases and J lost 1, with 8 bases in between. The germline V gene has CDR1 GTSNPN and CDR2 SVGIG (reference sequence). This CDR3 comprises 12 residues. The chain's CDR3 is CAWGHLNYGYTF. For the CDR3, the DNA is TGTGCCTGGGGACACCTTAACTATGGCTACACCTTC.

V gene TRBV7-9 combines with J gene TRBJ2-5; 10 bases are shared with TRBD2. V lost 4 bases and J lost 5; bases outside the gene matches: 4. Germline CDR1 and CDR2: SEHNR and FQNEAQ (reference sequence). The CDR3 is 14 residues long. Here the CDR3 reads CASSSAGGHETQYF. The DNA of the CDR3 is TGTGCCAGCAGCTCAGCGGGGGGGCACGAGACCCAGTACTTC.

The chain carries TRBV5-5 and TRBJ1-3; D perhaps matches TRBD1 (6 bases). Per the germline V gene, CDR1 is SGHKS and CDR2 is YYEKEE (reference sequence). Trimming stripped 0 bases from V and 10 bases from J, with 14 bases between. The CDR3 length is 14 residues. The DNA of the CDR3 is TGTGCCAGCAGCTTGGAACAGGGTGGAATGACCATATATTTT. Translation: CASSLEQGGMTIYF.

This clone has only one observation. The J gene is TRBJ1-1, the V gene TRBV5-1; weak D call: TRBD1 (6 bases). Deletions cut 3 bases from V and 4 bases from J, with 19 bases between. This CDR3 is built from 16 residues. Looked up from germline, CDR1 is SGHRS and CDR2 is YFSETQ. The DNA for the CDR3 is TGCGCCAGCAGCTCCTTACAGGGAACTGCGGGCACTGAAGCTTTCTTT. It codes for CASSSLQGTAGTEAFF.

This chain connects TRBV7-2 to TRBJ1-4; D may be TRBD1 (5 bases). V lost 5 bases to trimming and J lost 8 bases, with 18 bases between them. CDR1 and CDR2 (germline): SGHTA, FQGNSA. This CDR3 has 15 amino acids. In nucleotides, the CDR3 is TGTGCCAGCAGCGCGAACGCGGGGGGTAGAGAAAAACTGTTTTTT. Translation: CASSANAGGREKLFF.

V gene TRBV7-9 combines with J gene TRBJ2-3; 8 nucleotides line up with TRBD2. The ends lost 1 base at V and 0 bases at J; junction bases unmatched: 6. Looked up from germline, CDR1 is SEHNR and CDR2 is FQNEAQ (reference sequence). The CDR3 extends over 17 amino acids. CDR3 sequence: CASSLGAGGKSTDTQYF. The CDR3 nucleotides read TGTGCCAGCAGCTTAGGGGCGGGGGGAAAGAGCACAGATACGCAGTATTTT. Looking up the rest from reference TRBV7-9 and TRBJ2-3 gives the full variable domain: DTGVSQNPRHKITKRGQNVTFRCDPISEHNRLYWYRQTLGQGPEFLTYFQNEAQLEKSRLLSDRFSAERPKGSFSTLEIQRTEQGDSAMYLCASSLGAGGKSTDTQYFGPGTRLTVL.

V is TRBV5-6 and J is TRBJ1-2; 9 nucleotides line up with TRBD1. The CDR3 is made up of 15 amino acids. Unmatched junction bases numbered 8, after V lost 3 bases and J lost 5 bases. Germline V gene data show CDR1 as SGHDT and CDR2 as YYEEEE. CDR3 region: CASSYGTGNTYGYTF. Written as DNA, the CDR3 is TGTGCCAGCAGCTACGGGACAGGGAATACTTATGGCTACACCTTC.

The rearrangement joins TRBV7-2 to TRBJ1-1; D call uncertain. Germline V lookup: CDR1 SGHTA, CDR2 FQGNSA. The CDR3 length is 15 residues. V shed 2 bases and J shed 1 base, with 11 bases lying between them. CDR3: CASSLYVTANTEAFF. The CDR3 region has the DNA TGTGCCAGCAGCTTATATGTCACTGCGAACACTGAAGCTTTCTTT.

This chain joins TRBV9 and TRBJ1-2, with TRBD1 matching over 8 bases. The CDR3 sequence is 14 residues long. CDR1 is SGDLS, CDR2 YYNGEE, per germline. Trimming at V came to 4 bases and at J to 4 bases, leaving 6 bases not matched to a gene. The CDR3 DNA reads as TGTGCCAGCAGCAACCAGGGGGCCGCCTATGGCTACACCTTC. Translating gives CASSNQGAAYGYTF. The whole variable domain, remainder taken from reference TRBV9 and TRBJ1-2, is DSGVTQTPKHLITATGQRVTLRCSPRSGDLSVYWYQQSLDQGLQFLIQYYNGEERAKGNILERFSAQQFPDLHSELNLSSLELGDSALYFCASSNQGAAYGYTFGSGTRLTVV.

The count of this clone is one. The chain joins TRBV11-2 to TRBJ1-2; 8 nucleotides line up with TRBD1. This CDR3 contains 14 residues. The trim removed 3 bases at V and 7 bases at J, leaving 7 bases unmatched. In germline, CDR1 is SGHAT, CDR2 FQNNGV. The CDR3 region is CASSFTTGGGGYTF. In nucleotides, the CDR3 is TGTGCCAGCAGCTTTACTACAGGGGGAGGTGGCTACACCTTC.

As regards this clone: Other DNA sequences in this sample translate to the same CDR3. The chain links TRBV5-4 to TRBJ2-1; 11 nucleotides agree with TRBD2. Trimming took 4 bases from V and 5 from J; bases not matched to a gene: 2. CDR1 SGHNT and CDR2 YYREEE come from the germline V gene (reference sequence). This CDR3 is 14 amino acids long. In DNA, the CDR3 is TGTGCCAGCAGCCCGACTAGCGGGGACAATGAGCAGTTCTTC. It specifies CASSPTSGDNEQFF.

This chain connects TRBV4-2 to TRBJ2-2; tentative D call: TRBD1 (6 bases). Trimming stripped 1 base from V and 3 bases from J, with 12 bases between. Germline values: CDR1 LGHNA, CDR2 YNFKEQ. The CDR3 has 16 amino acids. The CDR3 loop is CASSQGSYRDTGELFF. The CDR3, as DNA: TGTGCCAGCAGCCAAGGGTCGTACAGGGACACCGGGGAGCTGTTTTTT.

Regarding this clone: Germline is not matched at one junction end, which may reflect a read error. V is TRBV7-7 and J is TRBJ1-5; D is perhaps TRBD1 (6 bases). This CDR3 contains 17 residues. The V gene's germline CDR1 is SSHAT and CDR2 FNYEAQ (reference sequence). The CDR3 reads CASSQGGSVHSNQPQHF. For the CDR3, the DNA is TGTGCTAGCAGCCAAGGGGGTAGTGTTCATAGCAATCAGCCCCAGCATTTT.

The chain uses TRBV11-3 and TRBJ2-1; TRBD2 might be the D (6 bases). The CDR3 has 15 amino acids. Per germline, CDR1 SGHNT and CDR2 YENEEA. V lost 4 bases, J lost 4 bases, and 14 bases lay in between. The DNA for the CDR3 is TGTGCCAGCAGCTCAGCCGGGACTGGATACAATGAGCAGTTCTTC. Translation: CASSSAGTGYNEQFF.